The 23 T cell receptor beta chains in this list originate from one sample, sequenced in a study of cytomegalovirus exposure and HLA in healthy donors (dated by TCRdb to the late 2010s). Libraries came from the immunoSEQ multiplex PCR assay. TCRdb limited this immuneACCESS table to in-frame rearrangements with V and J called. A share of clones is missing; checked studies link under half to unresolved V genes, and the rest is unexplained. The sample table contains about 140,000 clones; only one count was recorded for around 88% of them. Clones ranked in the top ten supply 7.9% of the sample. Specimen: PBMCs. Receptor source: a woman between 18 and 29 years old in good health and CMV-seropositive.

The sample holds a few counts of this clone. This chain connects TRBV4-1 to TRBJ1-2; perhaps TRBD1 as D (5 bases). V was clipped by 1 base and J by 3 bases, with 12 bases between them. Looked up from germline, CDR1 is MGHRA and CDR2 is YSYEKL. This CDR3 is 15 amino acids long. In nucleotides, the CDR3 is TGCGCCAGCAGCCAAGGGGGACTAGGCGACTATGGCTACACCTTC. It codes for CASSQGGLGDYGYTF.

The chain joins TRBV18 to TRBJ2-3, with 7 bases identical to TRBD2. The CDR3 runs 15 residues. V lost 3 bases to trimming and J lost 2 bases; unmatched junction nucleotides: 5. Germline loops: CDR1 KGHSH, CDR2 LQKENI. The CDR3 DNA follows: TGTGCCAGCTCACCCACTAGCGCGACCACAGATACGCAGTATTTT. Translated: CASSPTSATTDTQYF.

A single count supports this clone. V usage is TRBV27 and J usage is TRBJ2-1, with 7 bases fitting TRBD2. Per germline, CDR1 MNHEY and CDR2 SMNVEV (reference sequence). The CDR3 covers 17 residues. After removal of 5 bases from V and 4 bases from J, the junction contained 14 bases not matched to a gene. The CDR3 loop is CASSALQLARFYNEQFF. DNA of the CDR3: TGTGCCAGCAGTGCACTACAACTAGCGAGGTTTTACAATGAGCAGTTCTTC.

The J gene is TRBJ1-6, the V gene TRBV5-1; 10 nucleotides match TRBD1. V shed 4 bases, J shed 7 bases, and the junction held 2 bases outside the gene matches. This CDR3 spans 14 amino acids. Germline CDR1 is SGHRS and CDR2 is YFSETQ. The CDR3, as DNA: TGCGCCAGCAGCGTGGGACAGGGGAATTCACCCCTCCACTTT. It specifies CASSVGQGNSPLHF.

J is TRBJ2-1 and V is TRBV2; 10 nucleotides agree with TRBD1. CDR3 length: 16 amino acids. With 5 bases clipped from V and 6 bases from J, the junction kept 10 bases outside the gene matches. Germline values: CDR1 SNHLY, CDR2 FYNNEI. Written as DNA, the CDR3 is TGTGCCAGCAGTAAAACCGGGACAGGGGTTGGCAATGAGCAGTTCTTC. Translation gives CASSKTGTGVGNEQFF.

The chain carries TRBV5-6 and TRBJ2-7, with 8 bases identical to TRBD2. The CDR3 has 14 residues. The germline V gene has CDR1 SGHDT and CDR2 YYEEEE. The J segment lost 2 bases and the V segment lost 1 base, leaving 2 bases of the junction unmatched. The CDR3 DNA sequence: TGTGCCAGCAGCTTGTCCGGGAGGGCCTACGAGCAGTACTTC. Translation: CASSLSGRAYEQYF.

This clone was found a few times. This rearrangement joins TRBV28 to TRBJ1-5; D is possibly TRBD1 (5 bases). The CDR3 contains 14 residues. The V gene lost 6 bases and the J gene lost 2 bases, with 11 bases spanning the gap. Germline CDR1 reads MDHEN; CDR2 reads SYDVKM. The CDR3 loop is CASRLGHRNQPQHF. DNA of the CDR3: TGTGCCAGCAGACTTGGACACCGCAATCAGCCCCAGCATTTT.

The rearrangement joins TRBV5-4 to TRBJ1-5; D is possibly TRBD1 (5 bases). With 3 bases removed from V and 7 bases from J, the gap between germline ends came to 17 bases. The CDR3 loop spans 15 amino acids. Germline CDR1 reads SGHNT; CDR2 reads YYREEE (reference sequence). CDR3 protein: CASSSGGGIEQPQHF. CDR3 coding DNA: TGTGCCAGCAGCTCGGGGGGGGGTATAGAGCAGCCCCAGCATTTT.

The chain is built from TRBV5-4 and TRBJ2-7; D might be TRBD1 (6 bases). This CDR3 is 12 amino acids long. Trimming took 5 bases from V and 6 from J, leaving 12 bases between them. Germline V gene lookup returns CDR1 SGHNT and CDR2 YYREEE (reference sequence). As DNA, the CDR3 is TGTGCCAGCAGTTTTACAGGGAGCGAGCAGTACTTC. It encodes CASSFTGSEQYF.

This sequence joins TRBV5-1 and TRBJ2-5; D not resolved. The CDR3 covers 16 residues. Germline V gene data show CDR1 as SGHRS and CDR2 as YFSETQ. Trimming took off 0 bases at V and 2 bases at J, with 14 bases between the two ends. CDR3 coding DNA: TGCGCCAGCAGCTTGGGTCTTACTATACCACAAGAGACCCAGTACTTC. The encoded protein is CASSLGLTIPQETQYF. Using reference TRBV5-1 and TRBJ2-5 for the parts outside the CDR3, the full variable domain is KAGVTQTPRYLIKTRGQQVTLSCSPISGHRSVSWYQQTPGQGLQFLFEYFSETQRNKGNFPGRFSGRQFSNSRSEMNVSTLELGDSALYLCASSLGLTIPQETQYFGPGTRLLVL.

V and J are TRBV7-2 and TRBJ1-5, with TRBD1 matching over 8 bases. With 6 bases clipped from V and 4 bases from J, the junction kept 5 bases outside the gene matches. Germline V gene data show CDR1 as SGHTA and CDR2 as FQGNSA. This CDR3 is 14 amino acids long. The CDR3 nucleotides read TGTGCCAGCAGACAAACAGGGGGAAATCAGCCCCAGCATTTT. Its protein product is CASRQTGGNQPQHF.

V is TRBV7-2 and J is TRBJ2-2, with 7 bases lining up with TRBD2. J lost 5 bases, V lost 2 bases, and 5 bases had no gene match. From germline, CDR1 is SGHTA and CDR2 FQGNSA. The CDR3 is 15 amino acids. The CDR3 spells CASSLFPGGTGELFF. As DNA, the CDR3 is TGTGCCAGCAGCTTATTCCCCGGGGGGACCGGGGAGCTGTTTTTT. Supplemented by reference TRBV7-2 and TRBJ2-2, the full variable domain reads GAGVSQSPSNKVTEKGKDVELRCDPISGHTALYWYRQSLGQGLEFLIYFQGNSAPDKSGLPSDRFSAERTGGSVSTLTIQRTQQEDSAVYLCASSLFPGGTGELFFGEGSRLTVL.

The chain uses TRBV27 and TRBJ1-3, with D perhaps TRBD1 (6 bases). The CDR3 is made up of 16 amino acids. V was cut by 4 bases and J by 3 bases, with 16 bases left in between. CDR1 MNHEY and CDR2 SMNVEV come from the germline V gene (reference sequence). The CDR3 is CASSSPKQGFGNTIYF. The CDR3 DNA follows: TGTGCCAGCAGTTCACCAAAACAGGGTTTTGGAAACACCATATATTTT.

Here the CDR3 reads CASSSTRDGETQYF. The DNA of the CDR3 is TGTGCCAGCAGTTCGACTCGGGATGGGGAGACCCAGTACTTC. The chain uses TRBV28 and TRBJ2-5; D is possibly TRBD2 (5 bases). In germline, CDR1 is MDHEN, CDR2 SYDVKM. V shed 4 bases and J shed 5 bases, with 14 bases lying between them. This CDR3 region has 14 residues.

This sequence joins TRBV5-6 and TRBJ2-5; TRBD1 agrees at 12 bases. The CDR3 length is 15 residues. The V segment lost 3 bases and the J segment 5 bases; nucleotides outside the gene matches: 5. Per the germline V gene, CDR1 is SGHDT and CDR2 is YYEEEE. CDR3: CASSYGTGGQETQYF. The CDR3 DNA is TGTGCCAGCAGCTATGGGACAGGGGGCCAGGAGACCCAGTACTTC.

The rearrangement uses TRBV28 and TRBJ2-5; 9 bases are shared with TRBD1. The ends lost 7 bases at V and 3 bases at J; junction bases unmatched: 9. Looked up from germline, CDR1 is MDHEN and CDR2 is SYDVKM. The CDR3 contains 15 residues. The CDR3 DNA follows: TGTGCCAGCAACCCCTTCTGGACAGGGGAAGAGACCCAGTACTTC. It is translated as CASNPFWTGEETQYF.

This chain links TRBV2 with TRBJ1-6, with D maybe TRBD1 (5 bases). Trimming pared 7 bases from V and 8 bases from J, leaving 15 bases between. The CDR3 is 14 amino acids. CDR1 is SNHLY and CDR2 is FYNNEI in the germline V gene. The CDR3 DNA sequence: TGTGCCAGCAATTCTCTAGGGGAATATTCACCCCTCCACTTT. This gives the protein CASNSLGEYSPLHF.

CDR3 sequence: CASSLHQIYQPQHF. The CDR3 DNA sequence: TGTGCCAGCAGCTTACATCAGATCTATCAGCCCCAGCATTTT. The rearrangement links TRBV7-2 to TRBJ1-5; no definite D call. The germline V gene has CDR1 SGHTA and CDR2 FQGNSA. The CDR3 runs 14 residues. V was cut by 2 bases and J by 5 bases, with 10 bases left in between. Filled out from reference TRBV7-2 and TRBJ1-5, the complete variable domain reads GAGVSQSPSNKVTEKGKDVELRCDPISGHTALYWYRQSLGQGLEFLIYFQGNSAPDKSGLPSDRFSAERTGGSVSTLTIQRTQQEDSAVYLCASSLHQIYQPQHFGDGTRLSIL.

Here the CDR3 DNA reads TGTGCCAGCAGTGAAGGGGGACAGCTTATTTCTTCCTACGAGCAGTACTTC. Translating it yields CASSEGGQLISSYEQYF. The chain combines TRBV6-1 with TRBJ2-7; 7 bases agree with TRBD1. V shed 1 base and J 1 base; nucleotides not matched to a gene: 10. The germline V gene has CDR1 MNHNS and CDR2 SASEGT. This CDR3 has 17 residues.

This chain links TRBV6-1 with TRBJ1-6; a possible D gene is TRBD1 (5 bases). The V and J ends lost 11 bases and 1 base respectively, with 9 bases between them. Germline V gene data show CDR1 as MNHNS and CDR2 as SASEGT. This CDR3 comprises 13 residues. The CDR3 is CACRGSYNSPLHF. The CDR3 region has the DNA TGTGCCTGCCGGGGGTCCTATAATTCACCCCTCCACTTT.

The chain has TRBV19 and TRBJ1-2; D is perhaps TRBD1 (6 bases). The germline V gene has CDR1 LNHDA and CDR2 SQIVND (reference sequence). This CDR3 is 15 amino acids long. Trimming took 8 bases from V and 0 from J, leaving 16 bases between them. CDR3 nucleotides: TGTGCCAGTTGCCCAGGGGCCCCTTCTAACTATGGCTACACCTTC. This gives the protein CASCPGAPSNYGYTF. Full variable domain (remainder filled in from reference TRBV19 and TRBJ1-2): DGGITQSPKYLFRKEGQNVTLSCEQNLNHDAMYWYRQDPGQGLRLIYYSQIVNDFQKGDIAEGYSVSREKKESFPLTVTSAQKNPTAFYLCASCPGAPSNYGYTFGSGTRLTVV.

The V call is TRBV5-1, the J call TRBJ2-1; 10 nucleotides match TRBD2. The CDR3 is made up of 14 amino acids. J lost 6 bases, V lost 4 bases, and 4 bases had no gene match. Per the germline V gene, CDR1 is SGHRS and CDR2 is YFSETQ. The CDR3 loop is CASSPGTSVNEQFF. For the CDR3, the DNA is TGCGCCAGCAGCCCCGGGACTAGCGTCAATGAGCAGTTCTTC.

The J gene is TRBJ2-3, the V gene TRBV5-1; 8 bases are shared with TRBD2. Germline CDR1 reads SGHRS; CDR2 reads YFSETQ. This CDR3 spans 16 amino acids. V gave up 3 bases and J gave up 2 bases; unmatched junction bases: 8. Here the CDR3 DNA reads TGCGCCAGCAGCTCCAGCCGGGGGGGCCCCACAGATACGCAGTATTTT. It codes for CASSSSRGGPTDTQYF. Variable domain in full (rest from reference TRBV5-1 and TRBJ2-3): KAGVTQTPRYLIKTRGQQVTLSCSPISGHRSVSWYQQTPGQGLQFLFEYFSETQRNKGNFPGRFSGRQFSNSRSEMNVSTLELGDSALYLCASSSSRGGPTDTQYFGPGTRLTVL.